Presented here are 14 T cell receptor beta chains from one specimen sequenced in a study of blood T cells in healthy people across ages. PCR was performed a second time for about 7 to 11 cycles using a sample-barcoded 5' primer and a J-beta primer mix. TCRdb reprocessed the 5' RACE reads with MiXCR, giving one entry per CDR3 protein. The sample includes about 780,000 distinct CDR3 sequences, around 50% of them seen just once. The sample taken for sequencing was blood. The receptors derive from a man aged 80 or over in good health.

This chain joins TRBV5-6 and TRBJ2-1, with 7 bases that match TRBD2. Germline V gene lookup returns CDR1 SGHDT and CDR2 YYEEEE. The ends lost 4 bases at V and 7 bases at J; junction bases unmatched: 11. This CDR3 spans 15 amino acids. The CDR3 protein is CASSEMGGRENEQFF. The CDR3 DNA reads TGTGCCAGCAGCGAGATGGGGGGGAGGGAAAATGAGCAGTTCTTC.

The V gene is TRBV20-1, the J gene TRBJ1-2, with 8 positions matching TRBD1. V shed 6 bases, J shed 8 bases, and the junction held 14 bases outside the gene matches. This CDR3 contains 14 residues. Germline V gene data show CDR1 as DFQATT and CDR2 as SNEGSKA (reference sequence). CDR3 nucleotides: TGCAGTGCACCGAGTCGGCAGGGGGCGGAAGGCTACACCTTC. Protein: CSAPSRQGAEGYTF.

This rearrangement joins TRBV6-5 to TRBJ1-6; TRBD1 is a possible D gene (5 bases). Trimming shortened V by 8 bases and J by 5 bases, and 13 bases separated the two germline ends. Germline loops: CDR1 MNHEY, CDR2 SVGAGI. The CDR3 sequence is 14 residues long. CDR3 residues: CASGRGRDNSPLHF. CDR3 DNA sequence: TGTGCCAGCGGGAGGGGCAGAGATAATTCACCCCTCCACTTT.

Comment on this clonotype: Germline is not matched at one junction end, which may reflect a read error. The V call is TRBV11-3, the J call TRBJ2-1; D not resolved. The CDR3 is 12 amino acids. Germline V gene data show CDR1 as SGHNT and CDR2 as YENEEA. CDR3: CANSLEDNEQFF. The CDR3, as DNA: TGTGCCAACAGCTTAGAAGACAATGAGCAGTTCTTC. The whole variable domain, remainder taken from reference TRBV11-3 and TRBJ2-1, is EAGVVQSPRYKIIEKKQPVAFWCNPISGHNTLYWYLQNLGQGPELLIRYENEEAVDDSQLPKDRFSAERLKGVDSTLKIQPAELGDSAVYLCANSLEDNEQFFGPGTRLTVL.

This clonotype was found a few times. V and J are TRBV5-1 and TRBJ2-2, with D perhaps matching TRBD2 (5 bases). The CDR3 consists of 15 residues. Germline-derived CDR1 and CDR2 are SGHRS and YFSETQ. With 2 bases removed from V and 5 bases from J, the gap between germline ends came to 13 bases. The CDR3 nucleotides are TGCGCCAGCAGCTTTGTGGGGAGTGGAACCGGGGAGCTGTTTTTT. Its translation: CASSFVGSGTGELFF.

The J gene is TRBJ1-1, the V gene TRBV5-1, with a weak D call TRBD1 (6 bases). V was cut by 4 bases and J by 3 bases, with 16 bases left in between. The CDR3 sequence is 15 residues long. Germline-derived CDR1 and CDR2 are SGHRS and YFSETQ. The CDR3 loop is CASSASGVPDTEAFF. DNA for the CDR3: TGCGCCAGCAGCGCATCAGGGGTTCCGGACACTGAAGCTTTCTTT.

This clonotype was observed a handful of times. This chain uses TRBV7-9 with TRBJ1-3; a possible D gene is TRBD1 (5 bases). V was clipped by 5 bases and J by 4 bases, with 21 bases between them. The CDR3 has 17 residues. Germline V gene data show CDR1 as SEHNR and CDR2 as FQNEAQ (reference sequence). CDR3 nucleotide sequence: TGTGCCAGCAGCCCCTACCGTTCAGGGATGCCGGGAAACACCATATATTTT. Protein: CASSPYRSGMPGNTIYF. Filled out from reference TRBV7-9 and TRBJ1-3, the complete variable domain reads DTGVSQNPRHKITKRGQNVTFRCDPISEHNRLYWYRQTLGQGPEFLTYFQNEAQLEKSRLLSDRFSAERPKGSFSTLEIQRTEQGDSAMYLCASSPYRSGMPGNTIYFGEGSWLTVV.

The chain joins TRBV27 to TRBJ1-2; 9 nucleotides line up with TRBD1. V shed 6 bases and J 3 bases; nucleotides not matched to a gene: 11. CDR3 size: 16 residues. CDR1 is MNHEY and CDR2 is SMNVEV in the germline V gene (reference sequence). The CDR3 nucleotides are TGTGCCAGCAGCCCGGACAGGGGTTTTGGCGACTATGGCTACACCTTC. Encoded protein: CASSPDRGFGDYGYTF.

J is TRBJ1-2 and V is TRBV28; 7 nucleotides line up with TRBD1. The germline gives CDR1 MDHEN, CDR2 SYDVKM. V trimming: 4 bases; J trimming: 4 bases; junction bases outside the gene matches: 12. The CDR3 covers 16 residues. CDR3 DNA: TGTGCCAGCAGTTCCCCCCAGGGGGGAAATGCCTATGGCTACACCTTC. This translates into CASSSPQGGNAYGYTF.

The rearrangement links TRBV28 to TRBJ2-4; D may match TRBD1 or TRBD2 (5 bases each). Trimming removed 6 bases from V and 13 bases from J, with 28 bases in between. The CDR3 runs 16 residues. In germline, CDR1 is MDHEN, CDR2 SYDVKM. As DNA, the CDR3 is TGTGCCAGCAGAACTAAGGGGACGGTCCGACCCTACGGGCAGTACTTC. Protein product: CASRTKGTVRPYGQYF.

This clonotype was seen ten or more times. This chain connects TRBV29-1 to TRBJ2-5; D gene unclear. Between the trimmed V and J ends, which lost 6 bases and 7 bases, there was a span of 9 bases. Germline-derived CDR1 and CDR2 are SQVTM and ANQGSEA. The CDR3 is 10 residues long. This CDR3 is CSVGSWTQYF. CDR3 DNA sequence: TGCAGCGTGGGGTCTTGGACCCAGTACTTC.

This clonotype has at least ten counts. Since a much larger clone is just one base distant, this may be a read error. The chain is built from TRBV29-1 and TRBJ2-7, with D uncertain. V shed 7 bases and J shed 7 bases, with 14 bases lying between them. The CDR3 covers 11 residues. Germline V gives CDR1 SQVTM, CDR2 ANQGSEA. This chain's CDR3 is CSERTGHEQYF. The CDR3 coding sequence is TGCAGCGAAAGAACGGGCCATGAGCAGTACTTC.

The J gene is TRBJ2-2, the V gene TRBV7-9; TRBD2 is a possible D gene (5 bases). CDR3 length equals 17 residues. CDR1 is SEHNR, CDR2 FQNEAQ, per germline (reference sequence). V shed 1 base and J shed 4 bases, with 16 bases lying between them. CDR3 sequence reads: CASSLERGVEITGELFF. In nucleotides, the CDR3 is TGTGCCAGCAGCTTAGAACGGGGTGTCGAAATCACCGGGGAGCTGTTTTTT.

V is TRBV25-1 and J is TRBJ2-5, with D unresolved. There are 13 residues in the CDR3. CDR1 is MGHDK, CDR2 SYGVNS, per germline. V was shortened by 4 bases and J by 5 bases, with 11 bases between the two germline ends. CDR3 sequence: CASSAPVPETQYF. CDR3 DNA sequence: TGTGCCAGCAGTGCCCCTGTTCCGGAGACCCAGTACTTC. The full variable domain, its missing parts supplied by reference TRBV25-1 and TRBJ2-5, is EADIYQTPRYLVIGTGKKITLECSQTMGHDKMYWYQQDPGMELHLIHYSYGVNSTEKGDLSSESTVSRIRTEHFPLTLESARPSHTSQYLCASSAPVPETQYFGPGTRLLVL.